This T cell receptor (beta chain) came from a study of blood T cell repertoires in COVID-19 (dated by TCRdb to the early 2020s). In the study overall: Samples from collaborators originated in the United States, Italy and Spain and spanned both the acute and convalescent phases of COVID-19. The sample metadata nearly always contained a de-identified subject ID, COVID-19 status, age in years and sex. Deeply sampled blood TCRbeta repertoires from subjects exposed to, actively infected with, or recovered from COVID-19 were included in the dataset. The material from the prospective study consisted of cDNA or gDNA derived from T cells, B-cell-depleted T cells, or PBMCs. Where HLA class I and class II types were available, the types were taken from metadata supplied by the sample provider, not from assay-based typing. The samples were drawn from two sources: the first 160 participants of the ongoing ImmuneRACE study, and 950 to 1,500 subjects contributed by 6 global collaborators. The repertoires were released in a freely available public database meant as a resource for research on the immune response to SARS-CoV-2. What the authors observed across the whole study: The quantity of clinical and demographic metadata differed by source and by participant and was supplied without curation.

TCRbeta CDR3 regions were amplified from genomic DNA using the immunoSEQ Assay, a bias-controlled multiplex PCR. Per the authors' processing: Within the assay, amplification of reference gene primers was used to estimate how many nucleated cells each sample contained. Sequence reads were collapsed and filtered to measure the absolute abundance of every unique TCRbeta CDR3 rearrangement. For each sample, productive Simpson clonality was calculated as the square root of Simpson's diversity index over productive rearrangements. TCRdb limited this immuneACCESS table to in-frame rearrangements with V and J called. A share of clones is missing; checked studies link under half to unresolved V genes, and the rest is unexplained. For V, J and clone size, that table is used; D and trimming come from the DNA. Across this sample there are 35,000 to 45,000 clones, with more than 70% seen only once. The ten largest clones take up 4% to 5% of the sample.

Collaborating institutions collected whole blood in K2EDTA tubes following their own protocols. For TCRbeta analysis, collaborator samples were shipped as frozen whole blood, as isolated PBMCs, or as DNA extracted from either sample type. Comment on this clone: Its antigen specificity is not known. Per-base qualities were not stored, and no clone one base away is much larger.

The sequenced sample was peripheral blood. The source is a man aged 60-69 years with acute or convalescent COVID-19.

The nucleotide sequence reads TGTGCCAGCAGTCCCCGGGGACTAGCGGGAGCCCACGAGCAGTACTTC. Translated, it reads CASSPRGLAGAHEQYF. The chain couples TRBV28 to TRBJ2-7; 14 of the junction bases match TRBD2. Relative to germline, V is missing 5 bases and J is missing 5 bases, with 8 bases of the junction outside any gene match. Inclusive of the bounding cysteine and phenylalanine, the CDR3 is 16 residues long. The DNA shown is the 48-base CDR3, in frame from base 1. Via the germline V gene, CDR1 is MDHEN and CDR2 SYDVKM.